This T cell receptor beta chain was observed in a study of blood T cells in healthy people across ages. Total RNA, at least 5 micrograms per sample, was extracted from PBMCs. Then a second PCR, running about 6 to 12 cycles, was carried out with a sample-barcoded 5' primer and a J-beta primer mix. From the 5' RACE reads, TCRdb called clonotypes with MiXCR, one entry per CDR3 protein. The table includes 1,800,000 or so distinct CDR3 sequences, approximately 40% detected once. The sequencing sample was made of blood. The sequence derives from a human donor in good health.

Here the CDR3 DNA reads TGCAGCGTAGAACTACAGGGGAGGCCCTATGGCTACACCTTC. Translated: CSVELQGRPYGYTF. J is TRBJ1-2 and V is TRBV29-1; 7 bases are shared with TRBD1. The CDR3 loop spans 14 amino acids. V lost 6 bases to trimming and J lost 4 bases; unmatched junction nucleotides: 11. Per the germline V gene, CDR1 is SQVTM and CDR2 is ANQGSEA.